One and the same sample provided the 25 T cell receptor beta chains below, sequenced in a study of cytomegalovirus exposure and HLA in healthy donors. Researchers ran the PCR with 60 Vbeta and 13 Jbeta primers. The assay was immunoSEQ multiplex PCR, and TCRdb's table has in-frame clones only and misses some. The data hold over 130,000 clones, with 55% to 70% observed a single time. Sequenced sample: PBMCs. These TCRs come from a woman in her sixties in good health and CMV-seropositive.

This clone was seen only a few times. The chain couples TRBV5-1 to TRBJ2-7; possibly TRBD1 for D (6 bases). CDR3 size: 14 residues. Looked up from germline, CDR1 is SGHRS and CDR2 is YFSETQ. Trimming removed 0 bases from V and 2 bases from J, with 9 bases in between. The CDR3 DNA is TGCGCCAGCAGCTTGGGGGGGCCGGCCTACGAGCAGTACTTC. Translation: CASSLGGPAYEQYF.

This clone was seen a handful of times. V and J are TRBV18 and TRBJ1-1, with a weak D call TRBD1 (5 bases). Germline V lookup: CDR1 KGHSH, CDR2 LQKENI. Deletions cut 8 bases from V and 2 bases from J, with 15 bases between. CDR3 length: 14 residues. This CDR3 is CASQPGYLNTEAFF. DNA of the CDR3: TGTGCCAGCCAACCAGGGTACCTAAACACTGAAGCTTTCTTT.

The V call is TRBV9, the J call TRBJ1-2; a weak D match, TRBD1 (5 bases). V was trimmed by 3 bases and J by 5 bases, leaving 17 bases between them. The CDR3 loop spans 15 amino acids. The germline V gene has CDR1 SGDLS and CDR2 YYNGEE. The CDR3 protein is CASSADQGYGYGYTF. As DNA, the CDR3 is TGTGCCAGCAGCGCCGACCAGGGTTATGGTTATGGCTACACCTTC.

This clone was observed a handful of times. J is TRBJ2-1 and V is TRBV14; D remains ambiguous. The germline gives CDR1 SGHDN, CDR2 FVKESK. The CDR3 runs 14 residues. Trimming cost V 2 bases and J 4 bases, with 9 bases left between them. The CDR3 reads CASSQYPVYNEQFF. The CDR3 bases are TGTGCCAGCAGCCAATATCCAGTATACAATGAGCAGTTCTTC. Looking up the rest from reference TRBV14 and TRBJ2-1 gives the full variable domain: EAGVTQFPSHSVIEKGQTVTLRCDPISGHDNLYWYRRVMGKEIKFLLHFVKESKQDESGMPNNRFLAERTGGTYSTLKVQPAELEDSGVYFCASSQYPVYNEQFFGPGTRLTVL.

This clone was detected once. The CDR3 region is CASSHRTGDEQYF. CDR3 DNA sequence: TGCGCCAGCAGCCATAGGACAGGAGACGAGCAGTACTTC. The V gene is TRBV5-1, the J gene TRBJ2-7; TRBD1 matches 7 bases. Germline values: CDR1 SGHRS, CDR2 YFSETQ. This CDR3 is built from 13 residues. V was pared by 4 bases and J by 5 bases, with 6 bases of the junction left unmatched.

This clone turned up a few times. The chain has TRBV5-1 and TRBJ1-2; TRBD1 aligns across 10 bases. Trimming at V came to 5 bases and at J to 2 bases, leaving 3 bases not matched to a gene. Germline V gene data show CDR1 as SGHRS and CDR2 as YFSETQ. The CDR3 consists of 14 residues. The CDR3 spells CASRGQGMNYGYTF. Written as DNA, the CDR3 is TGCGCCAGCAGGGGACAGGGGATGAACTATGGCTACACCTTC.

This clone was observed a few times. The CDR3 DNA reads as TGCGCCAGCAGCCAAGGGCTCGAGGGGGGGGTTACTGAAGCTTTCTTT. This translates into CASSQGLEGGVTEAFF. V gene TRBV4-3 combines with J gene TRBJ1-1, with TRBD1 as a possible D gene (6 bases). The CDR3 loop spans 16 amino acids. V gave up 1 base and J gave up 5 bases, with 17 bases separating them. The germline V gene has CDR1 LGHNA and CDR2 YSLEER.

The chain joins TRBV19 to TRBJ2-7, with 8 bases that match TRBD2. In germline, CDR1 is LNHDA, CDR2 SQIVND (reference sequence). J lost 1 base, V lost 3 bases, and 2 bases had no gene match. The CDR3 consists of 14 residues. This CDR3 is CASSMASGSYEQYF. DNA of the CDR3: TGTGCCAGTAGTATGGCTAGCGGGTCCTACGAGCAGTACTTC.

The chain links TRBV4-1 to TRBJ1-1; D is perhaps TRBD1 (5 bases). Germline V gene lookup returns CDR1 MGHRA and CDR2 YSYEKL. The length of the CDR3 is 14 residues. Trimming shortened V by 5 bases and J by 1 base, and 11 bases separated the two germline ends. The CDR3 spells CASSLQDKNTEAFF. The DNA for the CDR3 is TGCGCCAGCAGCTTACAGGACAAGAACACTGAAGCTTTCTTT.

The chain is built from TRBV7-6 and TRBJ2-5; D might be TRBD1 (5 bases). Germline loops: CDR1 SGHVS, CDR2 FNYEAQ. The CDR3 extends over 18 amino acids. The V end lost 5 bases, the J end lost 2 bases, and 24 bases lay between the germline ends. CDR3 residues: CASSRYSGGANLQETQYF. Here the CDR3 DNA reads TGTGCCAGCAGCCGCTACTCCGGTGGGGCAAACCTGCAAGAGACCCAGTACTTC.

V is TRBV5-1 and J is TRBJ2-1; 12 bases agree with TRBD2. The length of the CDR3 is 17 residues. Per the germline V gene, CDR1 is SGHRS and CDR2 is YFSETQ. V lost 4 bases and J lost 4; bases outside the gene matches: 9. CDR3 nucleotide sequence: TGCGCCAGCAGCCTCCCGACTAGCGGGAGTGGTTACAATGAGCAGTTCTTC. Translation gives CASSLPTSGSGYNEQFF.

CDR3 in DNA: TGTGCCAGTAGTACCCGAGGGACAGGGGGGTCCTACGAGCAGTACTTC. It encodes CASSTRGTGGSYEQYF. The chain couples TRBV19 to TRBJ2-7; 11 bases match TRBD1. Germline-derived CDR1 and CDR2 are LNHDA and SQIVND (reference sequence). V was pared by 4 bases and J by 1 base, with 6 bases of the junction left unmatched. CDR3 length: 16 amino acids.

In this sample, this clone turned up once. V is TRBV27 and J is TRBJ2-7; 14 bases align to TRBD2. V lost 7 bases, J lost 7 bases, and 9 bases stayed unmatched. Germline values: CDR1 MNHEY, CDR2 SMNVEV (reference sequence). The CDR3 extends over 15 amino acids. CDR3: CASTLTSGRAGEQYF. DNA for the CDR3: TGTGCCAGCACCCTGACTAGCGGGAGGGCCGGGGAGCAGTACTTC.

The chain couples TRBV28 to TRBJ1-5; D remains ambiguous. The CDR3 totals 11 residues. CDR1 MDHEN and CDR2 SYDVKM come from the germline V gene. The V end lost 6 bases, the J end lost 7 bases, and 7 bases lay between the germline ends. The CDR3 protein is CASRRGQPQHF. The CDR3 DNA reads as TGTGCCAGCAGACGAGGGCAGCCCCAGCATTTT.

The gene calls are TRBV28 and TRBJ1-1; unclear D gene. Germline-derived CDR1 and CDR2 are MDHEN and SYDVKM. Trimming took 3 bases from V and 4 from J, leaving 12 bases between them. The CDR3 sequence is 14 residues long. The CDR3: CASSLVESRTEAFF. DNA of the CDR3: TGTGCCAGCAGTTTGGTGGAGAGTCGCACTGAAGCTTTCTTT.

CDR3 coding DNA: TGCGCCAGCAGCCCAAGCCCCTCCCAGGGGGTACATAGCAATCAGCCCCAGCATTTT. Its translation: CASSPSPSQGVHSNQPQHF. The chain joins TRBV4-3 to TRBJ1-5; TRBD1 matches at 7 bases. This CDR3 has 19 residues. Germline V gene data show CDR1 as LGHNA and CDR2 as YSLEER. The V and J ends lost 4 bases and 0 bases, in that order; junction bases with no gene match: 15.

The V gene is TRBV29-1, the J gene TRBJ2-3, with D perhaps matching TRBD1 (7 bases). The V gene lost 1 base and the J gene lost 0 bases, with 20 bases spanning the gap. Germline loops: CDR1 SQVTM, CDR2 ANQGSEA. This CDR3 has 18 residues. CDR3 bases: TGCAGCGTTGAAGCTCCCGAAGGGGGCGGGACTAGCACAGATACGCAGTATTTT. It encodes CSVEAPEGGGTSTDTQYF.

This clone was detected only a few times. The V call is TRBV5-1, the J call TRBJ1-1; 9 bases fit TRBD1. The CDR3 sequence is 17 residues long. The V segment lost 0 bases and the J segment 0 bases; nucleotides outside the gene matches: 6. CDR1 and CDR2 from the germline V gene are SGHRS and YFSETQ. CDR3 DNA: TGCGCCAGCAGCTTGGTTGGGACAGGGACCATGAACACTGAAGCTTTCTTT. Protein sequence: CASSLVGTGTMNTEAFF.

The CDR3, as DNA: TGCGCCAGCAGCTTGCTAGCGGAGGGTTACAATGAGCAGTTCTTC. Amino acid sequence: CASSLLAEGYNEQFF. The chain is built from TRBV5-1 and TRBJ2-1, with TRBD2 identical over 7 bases. The trim removed 1 base at V and 4 bases at J, leaving 5 bases unmatched. The CDR3 runs 15 residues. Per the germline V gene, CDR1 is SGHRS and CDR2 is YFSETQ.

There are a few counts of this clone. This chain uses TRBV18 with TRBJ2-7; D is undetermined. This CDR3 is built from 13 residues. Germline assignment: CDR1 KGHSH and CDR2 LQKENI. V gave up 3 bases and J gave up 3 bases, with 9 bases separating them. The CDR3 sequence is CASSPASYYEQYF. The CDR3 region has the DNA TGTGCCAGCTCACCGGCTTCATACTACGAGCAGTACTTC.

The chain is built from TRBV7-3 and TRBJ2-1, with D possibly matching TRBD1 (6 bases). The germline gives CDR1 SGHTA, CDR2 FQGTGA. Trimming shortened V by 5 bases and J by 4 bases, and 9 bases separated the two germline ends. This CDR3 comprises 13 residues. CDR3 nucleotides: TGTGCCAGCAGCCCGGACAGATACAATGAGCAGTTCTTC. Translation: CASSPDRYNEQFF.

The J gene is TRBJ2-2, the V gene TRBV18; TRBD1 agrees at 8 bases. Unmatched junction bases numbered 5, after V lost 2 bases and J lost 0 bases. CDR1 and CDR2 (germline): KGHSH, LQKENI. There are 17 residues in the CDR3. The CDR3, as DNA: TGTGCCAGCTCACCAGTTGACAGGGGAGCGAACACCGGGGAGCTGTTTTTT. Translating it yields CASSPVDRGANTGELFF.

This CDR3 is CASSLLPGLAGGHTGELFF. CDR3 DNA: TGTGCCAGCAGTTTATTACCGGGACTAGCGGGAGGGCACACCGGGGAGCTGTTTTTT. The chain combines TRBV28 with TRBJ2-2, with 16 positions matching TRBD2. The CDR3 has 19 amino acids. Germline-derived CDR1 and CDR2 are MDHEN and SYDVKM. Trimming cost V 1 base and J 3 bases; bases outside gene matches: 5.

This clone was counted once. The V gene is TRBV19, the J gene TRBJ2-7, with D possibly TRBD2 on 6 matching bases. Germline loops: CDR1 LNHDA, CDR2 SQIVND (reference sequence). Trimming took off 6 bases at V and 0 bases at J, with 12 bases between the two ends. The CDR3 spans 14 residues. CDR3 coding DNA: TGTGCCAGTAGGGGGGACGGGAGCTCCTACGAGCAGTACTTC. Translation: CASRGDGSSYEQYF.

The chain joins TRBV5-4 to TRBJ1-1; TRBD1 agrees at 7 bases. Germline V lookup: CDR1 SGHNT, CDR2 YYREEE (reference sequence). The CDR3 is 12 amino acids. V trimming: 1 base; J trimming: 10 bases; junction bases outside the gene matches: 4. The CDR3 nucleotides are TGTGCCAGCAGCTTGAACAGGGGAGGAGCTTTCTTT. It codes for CASSLNRGGAFF.